Below are 6 T cell receptor beta chains sequenced from a single sample in a study of T-cell reconstitution after alpha-beta-depleted transplantation in children. Unique molecular identifiers were incorporated when the TCRbeta library was constructed. A single record per CDR3 protein comes from TCRdb applying MiXCR to the PCR reads. The data show 300,000 or so distinct CDR3 sequences, with around 25% seen just once and approximately 10% held by the top ten. The sample was PBMCs, mostly from graft donor cells, taken 180 days after TCRalphabeta/CD19-depleted stem cell transplant. These receptors were taken from a male patient aged 5 to 17 who had a stem cell transplant for acute lymphoblastic leukemia, so the T cells may come from the graft donor.

The CDR3 region has the DNA TGCGCCAGCAGCTTGGCGCCGGGACAGGGCTTGGGGGAGCTGTTTTTT. Protein product: CASSLAPGQGLGELFF. The rearrangement uses TRBV5-1 and TRBJ2-2; the match to TRBD1 covers 9 bases. Germline CDR1 SGHRS, CDR2 YFSETQ. The V and J ends lost 0 bases and 8 bases, in that order; junction bases with no gene match: 8. The CDR3 covers 16 residues.

This clonotype has a single count. The chain recombines TRBV5-6 with TRBJ1-4, with a tentative D call TRBD1 (6 bases). The CDR3 has 14 residues. Deletions cut 4 bases from V and 6 bases from J, with 13 bases between. The germline V gene has CDR1 SGHDT and CDR2 YYEEEE. The CDR3 region has the DNA TGTGCCAGCAGCGTGGGGACAAAGTATGAAAAACTGTTTTTT. Translating it yields CASSVGTKYEKLFF. The variable domain in full, completed from reference TRBV5-6 and TRBJ1-4, reads DAGVTQSPTHLIKTRGQQVTLRCSPKSGHDTVSWYQQALGQGPQFIFQYYEEEERQRGNFPDRFSGHQFPNYSSELNVNALLLGDSALYLCASSVGTKYEKLFFGSGTQLSVL.

The genes are TRBV7-3 and TRBJ1-1; D may be TRBD1 (5 bases). Trimming shortened V by 11 bases and J by 6 bases, and 16 bases separated the two germline ends. The CDR3 has 12 amino acids. Germline CDR1 and CDR2: SGHTA and FQGTGA. This chain's CDR3 is CAQQGMNAEAFF. The CDR3 nucleotides are TGTGCCCAGCAGGGCATGAATGCTGAAGCTTTCTTT.

This chain joins TRBV27 and TRBJ2-7; D is undetermined. CDR3 length: 14 amino acids. V was shortened by 3 bases and J by 2 bases, with 11 bases between the two germline ends. Per the germline V gene, CDR1 is MNHEY and CDR2 is SMNVEV (reference sequence). The CDR3 reads CASSFQVSPYEQYF. The CDR3 region has the DNA TGTGCCAGCAGTTTCCAGGTCTCCCCCTACGAGCAGTACTTC.

The chain recombines TRBV20-1 with TRBJ1-5; D might be TRBD1 (5 bases). The CDR3 has 14 amino acids. V was shortened by 3 bases and J by 1 base, with 10 bases between the two germline ends. CDR1 is DFQATT and CDR2 is SNEGSKA in the germline V gene (reference sequence). The CDR3 sequence: CSASGGGSNQPQHF. CDR3 in DNA: TGCAGTGCTAGTGGGGGAGGGAGCAATCAGCCCCAGCATTTT.

V gene TRBV2 combines with J gene TRBJ1-2; the D is unclear. Per the germline V gene, CDR1 is SNHLY and CDR2 is FYNNEI. With 3 bases removed from V and 3 bases from J, the gap between germline ends came to 11 bases. The CDR3 is made up of 14 amino acids. CDR3 sequence: CASSESQRDYGYTF. As DNA, the CDR3 is TGTGCCAGCAGTGAGTCCCAGAGGGACTATGGCTACACCTTC.